This note documents a single T cell receptor beta chain sequence. Germline CDR1 reads SEHNR; CDR2 reads FQNEAQ (reference sequence). Trimming cost V 1 base and J 4 bases, with 7 bases left between them. The CDR3 is made up of 14 amino acids. These data originate in a study of T cell responses to AZD1222 COVID-19 vaccine. Here immunoSEQ multiplex PCR was the method, and the copy in TCRdb shows in-frame clones only, minus some. The sample holds about 120,000 clones; approximately 88% are singletons and the top ten take under 7%. The sequence was obtained from an adult in good health. The sample was peripheral blood, taken on day 0 of AZD1222 vaccination. The V and J genes are TRBV7-9 and TRBJ2-2; D call uncertain. The CDR3 bases are TGTGCCAGCAGCTTAGAGTGGGCCACCGGGGAGCTGTTTTTT. Its translation is CASSLEWATGELFF.